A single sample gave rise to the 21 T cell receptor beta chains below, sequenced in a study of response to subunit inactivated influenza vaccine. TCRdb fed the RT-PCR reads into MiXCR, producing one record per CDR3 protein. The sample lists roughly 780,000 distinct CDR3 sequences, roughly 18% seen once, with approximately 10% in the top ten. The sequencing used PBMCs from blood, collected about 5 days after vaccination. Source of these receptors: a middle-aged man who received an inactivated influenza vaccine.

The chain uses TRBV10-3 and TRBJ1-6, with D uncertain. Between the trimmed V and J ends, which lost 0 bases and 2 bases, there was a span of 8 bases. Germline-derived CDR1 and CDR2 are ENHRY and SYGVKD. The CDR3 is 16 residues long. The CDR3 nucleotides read TGTGCCATCAGTGAGTCGACGGGCACCTATAATTCACCCCTCCACTTT. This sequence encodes CAISESTGTYNSPLHF.

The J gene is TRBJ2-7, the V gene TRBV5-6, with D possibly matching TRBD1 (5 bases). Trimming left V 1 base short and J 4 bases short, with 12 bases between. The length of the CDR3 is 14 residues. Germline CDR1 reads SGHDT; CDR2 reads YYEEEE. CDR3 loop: CASSLRTPLYEQYF. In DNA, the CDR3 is TGTGCCAGCAGCTTGCGGACACCGCTGTACGAGCAGTACTTC.

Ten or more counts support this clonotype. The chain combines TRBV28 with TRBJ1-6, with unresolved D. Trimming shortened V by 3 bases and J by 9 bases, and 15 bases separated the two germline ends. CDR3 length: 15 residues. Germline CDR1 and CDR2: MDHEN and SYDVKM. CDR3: CASSFDDRVISPLHF. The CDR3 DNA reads TGTGCCAGCAGTTTCGACGATCGGGTGATTTCACCCCTCCACTTT.

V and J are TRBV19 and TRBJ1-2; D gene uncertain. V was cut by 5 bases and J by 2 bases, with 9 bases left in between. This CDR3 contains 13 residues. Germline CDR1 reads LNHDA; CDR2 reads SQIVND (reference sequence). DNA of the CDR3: TGTGCCAGTAGTCCCCTTGGCAACTATGGCTACACCTTC. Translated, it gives CASSPLGNYGYTF.

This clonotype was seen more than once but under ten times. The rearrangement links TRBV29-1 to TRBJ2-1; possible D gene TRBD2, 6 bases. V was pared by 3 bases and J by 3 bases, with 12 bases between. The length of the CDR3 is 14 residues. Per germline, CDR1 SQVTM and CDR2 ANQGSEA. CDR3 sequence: CSVDNRGFYNEQFF. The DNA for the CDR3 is TGCAGCGTTGACAATCGGGGGTTCTACAATGAGCAGTTCTTC.

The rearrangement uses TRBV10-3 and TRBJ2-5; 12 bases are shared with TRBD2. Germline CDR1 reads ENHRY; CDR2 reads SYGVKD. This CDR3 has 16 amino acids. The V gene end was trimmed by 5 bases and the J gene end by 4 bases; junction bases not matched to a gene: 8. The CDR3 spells CAISPGLAGKGETQYF. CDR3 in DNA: TGTGCCATCAGTCCCGGACTAGCGGGAAAGGGAGAGACCCAGTACTTC.

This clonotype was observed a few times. The CDR3, as DNA: TGCGCCAGCAGCCAAGGAATAGGGCCACTCACCGGGGAGCTGTTTTTT. It specifies CASSQGIGPLTGELFF. The V gene is TRBV4-3, the J gene TRBJ2-2; no firm D call. V was pared by 1 base and J by 4 bases, with 13 bases between. Germline CDR1 reads LGHNA; CDR2 reads YSLEER. This CDR3 is 16 amino acids long.

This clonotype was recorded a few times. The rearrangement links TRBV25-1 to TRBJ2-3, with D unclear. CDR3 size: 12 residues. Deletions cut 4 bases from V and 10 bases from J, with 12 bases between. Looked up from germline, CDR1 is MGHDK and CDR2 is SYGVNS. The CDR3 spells CASSGPQMAQYF. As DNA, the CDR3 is TGTGCCAGCAGTGGTCCCCAGATGGCGCAGTATTTT. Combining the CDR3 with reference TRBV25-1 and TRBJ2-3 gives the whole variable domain EADIYQTPRYLVIGTGKKITLECSQTMGHDKMYWYQQDPGMELHLIHYSYGVNSTEKGDLSSESTVSRIRTEHFPLTLESARPSHTSQYLCASSGPQMAQYFGPGTRLTVL.

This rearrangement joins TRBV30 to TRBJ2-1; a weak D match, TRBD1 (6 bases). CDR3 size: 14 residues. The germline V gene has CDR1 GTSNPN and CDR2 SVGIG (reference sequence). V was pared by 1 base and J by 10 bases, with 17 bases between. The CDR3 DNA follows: TGTGCCTGGAGTGCGACAGGTACTGGTTGGGAGCAGTTCTTC. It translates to CAWSATGTGWEQFF.

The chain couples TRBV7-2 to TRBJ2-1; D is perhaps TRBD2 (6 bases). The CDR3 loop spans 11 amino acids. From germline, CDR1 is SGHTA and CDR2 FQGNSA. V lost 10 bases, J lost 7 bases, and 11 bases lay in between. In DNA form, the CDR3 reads TGTGCCATTAACGCGGGGAATGAGCAGTTCTTC. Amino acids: CAINAGNEQFF.

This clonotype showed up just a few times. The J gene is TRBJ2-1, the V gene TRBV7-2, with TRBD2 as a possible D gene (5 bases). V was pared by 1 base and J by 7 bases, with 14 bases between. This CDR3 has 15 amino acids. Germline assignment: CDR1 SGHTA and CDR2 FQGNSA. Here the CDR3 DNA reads TGTGCCAGCAGCTTAGATCGGCTAGCAGGTAATGAGCAGTTCTTC. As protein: CASSLDRLAGNEQFF.

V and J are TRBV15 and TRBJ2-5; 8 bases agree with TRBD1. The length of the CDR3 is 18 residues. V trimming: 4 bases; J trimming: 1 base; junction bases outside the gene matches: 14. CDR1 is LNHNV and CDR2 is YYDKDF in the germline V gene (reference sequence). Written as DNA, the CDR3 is TGTGCCACCAGCACTGGACAGGGATACTCCGCAGGCCAAGAGACCCAGTACTTC. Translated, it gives CATSTGQGYSAGQETQYF.

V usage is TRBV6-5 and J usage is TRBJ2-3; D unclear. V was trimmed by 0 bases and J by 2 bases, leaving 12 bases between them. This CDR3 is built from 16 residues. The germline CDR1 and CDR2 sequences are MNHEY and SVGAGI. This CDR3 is CASSYSSSGYTDTQYF. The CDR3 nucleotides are TGTGCCAGCAGTTACTCGTCATCGGGTTACACAGATACGCAGTATTTT.

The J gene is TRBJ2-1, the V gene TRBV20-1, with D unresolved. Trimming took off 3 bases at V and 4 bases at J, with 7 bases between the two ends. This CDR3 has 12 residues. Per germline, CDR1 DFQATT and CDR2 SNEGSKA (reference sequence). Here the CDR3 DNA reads TGCAGTGCTAGTTTGGGTTACAATGAGCAGTTCTTC. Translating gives CSASLGYNEQFF.

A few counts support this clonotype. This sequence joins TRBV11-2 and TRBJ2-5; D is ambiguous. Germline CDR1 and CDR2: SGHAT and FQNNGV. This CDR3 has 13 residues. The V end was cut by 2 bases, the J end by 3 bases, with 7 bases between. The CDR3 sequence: CASSLSLKETQYF. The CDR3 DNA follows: TGTGCCAGCAGCTTAAGTCTGAAAGAGACCCAGTACTTC.

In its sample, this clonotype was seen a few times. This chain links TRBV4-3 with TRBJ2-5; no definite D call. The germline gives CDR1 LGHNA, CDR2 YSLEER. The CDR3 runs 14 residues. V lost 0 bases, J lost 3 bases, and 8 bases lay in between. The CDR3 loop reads CASSQDYREETQYF. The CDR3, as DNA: TGCGCCAGCAGCCAAGATTACCGGGAAGAGACCCAGTACTTC.

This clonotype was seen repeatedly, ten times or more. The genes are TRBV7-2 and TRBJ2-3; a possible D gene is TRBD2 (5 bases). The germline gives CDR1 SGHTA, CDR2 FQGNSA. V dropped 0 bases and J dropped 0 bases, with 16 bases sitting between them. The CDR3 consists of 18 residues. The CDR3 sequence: CASSLALSSGASTDTQYF. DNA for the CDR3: TGTGCCAGCAGCTTAGCCCTATCAAGCGGAGCTAGCACAGATACGCAGTATTTT.

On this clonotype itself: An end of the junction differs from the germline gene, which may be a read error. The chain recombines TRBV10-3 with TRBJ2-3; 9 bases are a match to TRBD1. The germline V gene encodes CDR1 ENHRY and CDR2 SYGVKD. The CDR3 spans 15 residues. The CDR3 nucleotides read TGTGCCATCAGCCCCGGGACAGGGAACACATATACGCAGTATTTT. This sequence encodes CAISPGTGNTYTQYF.

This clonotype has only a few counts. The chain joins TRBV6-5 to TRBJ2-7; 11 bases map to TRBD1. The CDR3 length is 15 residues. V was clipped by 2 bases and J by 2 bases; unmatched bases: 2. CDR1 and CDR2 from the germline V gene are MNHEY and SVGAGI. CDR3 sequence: CASSYGGQGAYEQYF. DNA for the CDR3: TGTGCCAGCAGTTACGGGGGACAGGGGGCCTACGAGCAGTACTTC.

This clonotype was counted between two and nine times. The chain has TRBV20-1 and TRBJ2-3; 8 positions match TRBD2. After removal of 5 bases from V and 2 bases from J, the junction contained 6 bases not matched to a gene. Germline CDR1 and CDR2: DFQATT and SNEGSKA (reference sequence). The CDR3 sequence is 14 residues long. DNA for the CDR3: TGCAGTGCTCCTAGCGGGCCAAACACAGATACGCAGTATTTT. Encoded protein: CSAPSGPNTDTQYF.

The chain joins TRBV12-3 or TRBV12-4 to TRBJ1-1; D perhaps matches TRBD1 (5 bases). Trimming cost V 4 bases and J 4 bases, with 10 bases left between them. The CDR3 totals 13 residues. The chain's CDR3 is CASSSPGITEAFF. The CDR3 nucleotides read TGTGCCAGCAGTTCTCCAGGGATCACTGAAGCTTTCTTT.